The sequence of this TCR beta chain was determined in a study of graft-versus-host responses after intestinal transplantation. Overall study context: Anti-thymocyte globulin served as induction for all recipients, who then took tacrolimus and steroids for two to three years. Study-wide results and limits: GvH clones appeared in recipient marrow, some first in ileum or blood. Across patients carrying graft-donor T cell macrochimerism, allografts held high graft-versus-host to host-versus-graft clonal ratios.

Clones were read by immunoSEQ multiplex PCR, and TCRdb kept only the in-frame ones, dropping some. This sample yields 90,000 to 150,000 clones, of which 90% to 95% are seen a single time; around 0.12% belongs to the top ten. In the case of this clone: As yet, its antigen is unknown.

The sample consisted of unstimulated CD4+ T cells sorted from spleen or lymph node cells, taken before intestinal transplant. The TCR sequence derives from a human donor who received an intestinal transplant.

The DNA of the CDR3 is TGTGCCAGCTCACCGCTGACTAGCGGGAGCGGCGAGCAGTACTTC. Translation gives CASSPLTSGSGEQYF. This chain uses TRBV18 with TRBJ2-7, with 12 nucleotides matching TRBD2. The germline V gene has CDR1 KGHSH and CDR2 LQKENI. This CDR3 has 15 residues. Germline trimming cut 3 bases from V and 6 bases from J; bases unmatched to any gene: 6.